These T cell receptor beta chains were read from a single sample in a study of T cells after yellow fever vaccination. TCRdb called the 5' RACE reads again in MiXCR, with one record for every CDR3 protein. Of more than 300,000 distinct CDR3 sequences listed, around 6.8% are singletons. The source material was PBMCs, sampled roughly seven weeks after the first yellow fever vaccination. These receptor sequences come from a man between 18 and 29 years old who received the YFV17D yellow fever vaccine. CDR3s include the opening cysteine and the closing phenylalanine or tryptophan. Fields, in order: CDR3 protein, CDR3 DNA, D gene, V gene, J gene, clone size. D genes are given only for firm matches. Only some rows state a clone size, as once, few, many or a class for expanded clones.

CASSRAEKLFF	TGTGCCAGCAGCCGAGCAGAAAAACTGTTTTTT	.	TRBV7-6	TRBJ1-4	many
CASSVSPQRGTEAFF	TGTGCCAGCAGCGTATCCCCACAAAGGGGCACTGAAGCTTTCTTT	.	TRBV9	TRBJ1-1	many
CASSVWAENTEAFF	TGTGCCAGCAGTGTTTGGGCGGAGAACACTGAAGCTTTCTTT	.	TRBV2	TRBJ1-1	.
CSVVGRFGEKLFF	TGCAGCGTTGTCGGAAGGTTTGGTGAAAAACTGTTTTTT	.	TRBV29-1	TRBJ1-4	few
CASRRTSGGGTDTQYF	TGTGCCAGCAGACGGACTAGCGGGGGAGGGACAGATACGCAGTATTTT	TRBD2	TRBV12-3/TRBV12-4	TRBJ2-3	many
CSVEDQGSIGYTF	TGCAGCGTTGAAGATCAGGGGTCGATAGGCTACACCTTC	.	TRBV29-1	TRBJ1-2	few
CASSSDRYTGELFF	TGTGCCAGCAGCTCGGACAGATACACCGGGGAGCTGTTTTTT	.	TRBV5-6	TRBJ2-2	few
CASSSYTRGLFF	TGTGCCAGCAGCTCCTATACCCGGGGGCTGTTTTTT	.	TRBV7-2	TRBJ2-2	many
CASSLAGTLGYTF	TGTGCCAGCAGCTTGGCAGGGACGCTTGGCTACACCTTC	.	TRBV5-4	TRBJ1-2	few
CASSLTLSTDTQYF	TGTGCCAGCAGCTTAACACTCAGCACAGATACGCAGTATTTT	.	TRBV7-9	TRBJ2-3	few
CASSLVAGSSTDTQYF	TGTGCCAGCAGCTTAGTAGCAGGGTCTAGCACAGATACGCAGTATTTT	.	TRBV11-1	TRBJ2-3	few
CASSYGSGPQPYGYTF	TGTGCCAGCAGTTACGGTTCAGGTCCACAGCCCTATGGCTACACCTTC	.	TRBV6-5	TRBJ1-2	few
CASSFTTGSDFTGELFF	TGCGCCAGCAGCTTTACGACAGGCTCCGACTTCACCGGGGAGCTGTTTTTT	.	TRBV5-1	TRBJ2-2	few